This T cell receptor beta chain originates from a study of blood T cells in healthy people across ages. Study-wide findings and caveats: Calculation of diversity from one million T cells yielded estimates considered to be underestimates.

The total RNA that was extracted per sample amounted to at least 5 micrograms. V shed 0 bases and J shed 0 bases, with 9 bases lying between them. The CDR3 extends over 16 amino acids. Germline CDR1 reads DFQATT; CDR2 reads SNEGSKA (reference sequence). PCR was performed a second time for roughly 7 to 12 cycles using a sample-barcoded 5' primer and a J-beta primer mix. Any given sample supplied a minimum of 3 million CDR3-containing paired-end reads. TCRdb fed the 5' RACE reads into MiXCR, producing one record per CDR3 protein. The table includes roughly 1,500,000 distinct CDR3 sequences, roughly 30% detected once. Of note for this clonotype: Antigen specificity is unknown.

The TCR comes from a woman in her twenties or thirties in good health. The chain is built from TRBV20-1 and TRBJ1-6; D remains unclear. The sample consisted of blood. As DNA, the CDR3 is TGCAGTGCTAGAGATATAAGTCCCTCCTATAATTCACCCCTCCACTTT. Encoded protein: CSARDISPSYNSPLHF.